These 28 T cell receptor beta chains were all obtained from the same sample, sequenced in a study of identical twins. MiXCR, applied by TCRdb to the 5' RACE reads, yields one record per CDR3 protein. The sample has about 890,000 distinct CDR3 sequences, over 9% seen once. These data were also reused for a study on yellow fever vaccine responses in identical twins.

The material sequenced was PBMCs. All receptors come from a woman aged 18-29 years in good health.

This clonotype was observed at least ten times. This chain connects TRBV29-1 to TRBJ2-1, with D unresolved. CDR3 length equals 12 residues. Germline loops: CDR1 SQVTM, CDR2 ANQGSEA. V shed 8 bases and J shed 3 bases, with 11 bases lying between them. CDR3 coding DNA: TGCAGCCTAGGGAACAGCTACAATGAGCAGTTCTTC. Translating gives CSLGNSYNEQFF.

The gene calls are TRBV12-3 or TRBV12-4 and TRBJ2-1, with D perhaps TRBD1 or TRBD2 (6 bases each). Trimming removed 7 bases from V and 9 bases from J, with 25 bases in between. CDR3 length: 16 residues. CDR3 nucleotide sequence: TGTGCCAGCACCCTAGGGGGGTATTTGGGGCTTTTTGAGCAGTTCTTC. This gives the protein CASTLGGYLGLFEQFF.

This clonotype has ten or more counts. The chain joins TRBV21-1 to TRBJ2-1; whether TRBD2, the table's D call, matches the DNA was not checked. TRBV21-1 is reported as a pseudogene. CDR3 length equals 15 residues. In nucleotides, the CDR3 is TGTGCCAGCAGCACTAGCGGGAGGGCTTGGAATGAGCAGTTCTTC. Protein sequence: CASSTSGRAWNEQFF.

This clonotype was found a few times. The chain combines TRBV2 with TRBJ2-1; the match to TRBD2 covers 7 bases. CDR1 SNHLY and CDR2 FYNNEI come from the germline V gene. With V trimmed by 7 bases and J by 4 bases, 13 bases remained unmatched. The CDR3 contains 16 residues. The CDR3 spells CASILGGATQYNEQFF. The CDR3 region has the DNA TGTGCCAGCATCCTGGGAGGGGCGACCCAATACAATGAGCAGTTCTTC.

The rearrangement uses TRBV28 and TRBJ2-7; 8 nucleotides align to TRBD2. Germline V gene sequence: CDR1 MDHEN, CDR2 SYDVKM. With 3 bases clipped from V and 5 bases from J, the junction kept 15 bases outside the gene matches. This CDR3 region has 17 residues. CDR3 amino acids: CASSFPRGSGSTHEQYF. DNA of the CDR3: TGTGCCAGCAGTTTCCCGCGGGGAAGCGGGAGTACCCACGAGCAGTACTTC.

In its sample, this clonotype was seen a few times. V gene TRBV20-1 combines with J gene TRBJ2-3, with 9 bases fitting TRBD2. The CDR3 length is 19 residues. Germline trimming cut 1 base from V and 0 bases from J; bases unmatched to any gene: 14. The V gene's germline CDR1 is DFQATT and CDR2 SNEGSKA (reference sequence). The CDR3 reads CSARVLAGFNTRSTDTQYF. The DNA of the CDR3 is TGCAGTGCTAGAGTCCTAGCGGGGTTCAATACACGAAGCACAGATACGCAGTATTTT.

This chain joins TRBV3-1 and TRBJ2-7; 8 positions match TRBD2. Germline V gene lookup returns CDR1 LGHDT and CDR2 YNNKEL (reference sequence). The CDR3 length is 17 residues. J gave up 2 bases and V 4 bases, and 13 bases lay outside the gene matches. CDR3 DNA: TGTGCCAGCAGCCCCACCGTGGGTAGCGGGAACCCCTACGAGCAGTACTTC. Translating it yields CASSPTVGSGNPYEQYF.

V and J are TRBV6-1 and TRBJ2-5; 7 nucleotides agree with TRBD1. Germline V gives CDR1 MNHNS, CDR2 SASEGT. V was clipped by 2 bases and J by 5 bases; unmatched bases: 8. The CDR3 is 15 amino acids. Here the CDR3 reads CASSENRGWGETQYF. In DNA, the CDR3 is TGTGCCAGCAGTGAAAACAGGGGATGGGGGGAGACCCAGTACTTC.

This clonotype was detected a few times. The CDR3 bases are TGTGCCAGCAGTTTAGGGAGTCTAGTCGGCTACGAGCAGTACTTC. Protein product: CASSLGSLVGYEQYF. V and J are TRBV12-3 or TRBV12-4 and TRBJ2-7; D uncertain. Deletions cut 1 base from V and 3 bases from J, with 13 bases between. The CDR3 sequence is 15 residues long.

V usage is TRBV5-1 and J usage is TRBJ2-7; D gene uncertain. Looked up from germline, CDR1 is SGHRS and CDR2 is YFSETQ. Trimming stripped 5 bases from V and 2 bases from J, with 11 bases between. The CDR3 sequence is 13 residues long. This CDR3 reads CASSVGSTYEQYF. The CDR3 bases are TGCGCCAGCAGTGTAGGTAGCACCTACGAGCAGTACTTC.

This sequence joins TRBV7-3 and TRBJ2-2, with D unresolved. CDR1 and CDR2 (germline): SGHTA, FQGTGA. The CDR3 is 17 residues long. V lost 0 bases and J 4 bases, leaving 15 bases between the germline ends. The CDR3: CASSLTTPPGPTGELFF. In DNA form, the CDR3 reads TGTGCCAGCAGCTTAACAACCCCCCCCGGGCCCACCGGGGAGCTGTTTTTT.

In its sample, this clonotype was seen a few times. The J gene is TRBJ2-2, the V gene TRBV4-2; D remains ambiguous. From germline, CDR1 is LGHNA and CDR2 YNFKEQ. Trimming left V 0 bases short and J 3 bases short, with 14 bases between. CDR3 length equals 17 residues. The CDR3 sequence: CASSQEAARAYTGELFF. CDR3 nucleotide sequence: TGTGCCAGCAGCCAAGAGGCAGCCCGAGCGTACACCGGGGAGCTGTTTTTT.

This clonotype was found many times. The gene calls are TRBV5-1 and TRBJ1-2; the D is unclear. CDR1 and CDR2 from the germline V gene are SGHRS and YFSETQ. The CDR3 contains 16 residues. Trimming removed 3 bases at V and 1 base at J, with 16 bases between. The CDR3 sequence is CASSSGNPGSNYGYTF. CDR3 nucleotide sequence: TGCGCCAGCAGCTCCGGAAACCCTGGGAGTAACTATGGCTACACCTTC.

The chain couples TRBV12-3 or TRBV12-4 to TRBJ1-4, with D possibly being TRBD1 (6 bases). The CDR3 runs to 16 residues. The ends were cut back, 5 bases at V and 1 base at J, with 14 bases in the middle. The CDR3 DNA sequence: TGTGCCAGCAGTGACGGGGGCACTTTAACTAATGAAAAACTGTTTTTT. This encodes CASSDGGTLTNEKLFF.

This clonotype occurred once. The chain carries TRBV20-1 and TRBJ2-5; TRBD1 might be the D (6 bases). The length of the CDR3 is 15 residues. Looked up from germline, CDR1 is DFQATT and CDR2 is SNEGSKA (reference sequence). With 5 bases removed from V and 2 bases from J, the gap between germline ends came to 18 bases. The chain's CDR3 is CSALLGTTPQETQYF. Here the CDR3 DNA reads TGCAGTGCTTTACTCGGGACAACCCCGCAAGAGACCCAGTACTTC.

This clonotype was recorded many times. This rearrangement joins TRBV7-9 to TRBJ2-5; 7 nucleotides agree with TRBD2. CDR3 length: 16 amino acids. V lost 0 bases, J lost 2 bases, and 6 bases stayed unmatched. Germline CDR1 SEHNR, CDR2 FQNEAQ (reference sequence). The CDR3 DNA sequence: TGTGCCAGCAGCTTAGCGACTAGCAGCCTGCAAGAGACCCAGTACTTC. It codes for CASSLATSSLQETQYF.

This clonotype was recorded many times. In DNA form, the CDR3 reads TGTGCCAGCAGTGAGCAGGCCCAGAACACTGAAGCTTTCTTT. It codes for CASSEQAQNTEAFF. This sequence joins TRBV12-3 or TRBV12-4 and TRBJ1-1; D call uncertain. The CDR3 extends over 14 amino acids. Trimming took off 5 bases at V and 1 base at J, with 11 bases between the two ends.

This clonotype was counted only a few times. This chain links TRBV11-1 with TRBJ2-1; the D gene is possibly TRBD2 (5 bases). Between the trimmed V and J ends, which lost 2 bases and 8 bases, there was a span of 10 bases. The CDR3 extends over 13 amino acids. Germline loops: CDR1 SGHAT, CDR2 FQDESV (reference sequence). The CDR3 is CASSLLDGDEQFF. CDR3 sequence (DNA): TGTGCCAGCAGCTTACTGGACGGGGATGAGCAGTTCTTC.

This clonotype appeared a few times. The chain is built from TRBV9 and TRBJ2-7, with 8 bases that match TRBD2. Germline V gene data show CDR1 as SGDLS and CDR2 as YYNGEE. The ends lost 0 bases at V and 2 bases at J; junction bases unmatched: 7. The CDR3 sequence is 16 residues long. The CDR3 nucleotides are TGTGCCAGCAGCGTAGACGGAGCGGGGGTAACCTACGAGCAGTACTTC. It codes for CASSVDGAGVTYEQYF.

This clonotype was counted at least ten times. The CDR3 nucleotides are TGCGCCAGCAGCTTGGATCTAGCGGGGGGCACAGATACGCAGTATTTT. Translation: CASSLDLAGGTDTQYF. V and J are TRBV5-1 and TRBJ2-3, with 10 bases that match TRBD2. The CDR3 is made up of 16 amino acids. Germline V gene lookup returns CDR1 SGHRS and CDR2 YFSETQ. Germline trimming cut 0 bases from V and 1 base from J; bases unmatched to any gene: 2.

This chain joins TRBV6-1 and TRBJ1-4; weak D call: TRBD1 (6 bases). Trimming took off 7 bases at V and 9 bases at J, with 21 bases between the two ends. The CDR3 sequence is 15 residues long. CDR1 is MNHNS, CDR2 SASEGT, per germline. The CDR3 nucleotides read TGTGCCAGCAAAGGGGGAGTGGGGTTCGATAAAAAACTGTTTTTT. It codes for CASKGGVGFDKKLFF.

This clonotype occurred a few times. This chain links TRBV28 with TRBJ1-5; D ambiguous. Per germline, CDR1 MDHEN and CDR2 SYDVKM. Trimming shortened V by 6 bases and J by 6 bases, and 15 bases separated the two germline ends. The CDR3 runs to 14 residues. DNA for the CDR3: TGTGCCAGCAGCCTATTGTCCGGTGTTCAGCCCCAGCATTTT. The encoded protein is CASSLLSGVQPQHF.

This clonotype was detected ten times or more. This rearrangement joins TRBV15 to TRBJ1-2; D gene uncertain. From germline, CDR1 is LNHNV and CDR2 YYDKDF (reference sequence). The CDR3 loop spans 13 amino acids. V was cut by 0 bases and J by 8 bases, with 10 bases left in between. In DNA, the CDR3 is TGTGCCACCAGCAGAGATTTGGAAATCGGCTACACCTTC. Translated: CATSRDLEIGYTF.

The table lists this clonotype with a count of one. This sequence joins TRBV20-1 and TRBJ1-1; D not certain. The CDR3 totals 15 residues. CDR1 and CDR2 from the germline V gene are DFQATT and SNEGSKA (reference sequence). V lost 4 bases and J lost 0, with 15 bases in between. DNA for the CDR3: TGCAGTGCTACTCACATCGAAAGGGTGAACACTGAAGCTTTCTTT. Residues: CSATHIERVNTEAFF.

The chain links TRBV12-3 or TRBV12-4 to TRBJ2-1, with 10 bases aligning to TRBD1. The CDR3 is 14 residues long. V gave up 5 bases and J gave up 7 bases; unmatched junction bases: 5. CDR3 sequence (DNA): TGTGCCAGCAGTGTGGGACAGGGGTGGAATGAGCAGTTCTTC. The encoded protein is CASSVGQGWNEQFF.

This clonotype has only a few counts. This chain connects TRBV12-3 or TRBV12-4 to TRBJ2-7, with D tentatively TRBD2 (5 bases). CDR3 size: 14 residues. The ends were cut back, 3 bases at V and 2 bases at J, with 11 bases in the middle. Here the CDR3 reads CASSFVDGTYEQYF. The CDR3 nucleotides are TGTGCCAGCAGTTTCGTGGACGGGACCTACGAGCAGTACTTC.

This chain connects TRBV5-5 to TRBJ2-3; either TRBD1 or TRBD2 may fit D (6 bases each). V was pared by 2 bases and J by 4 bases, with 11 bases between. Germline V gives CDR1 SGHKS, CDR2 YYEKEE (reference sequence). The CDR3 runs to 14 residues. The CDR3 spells CASSFRGVPDTQYF. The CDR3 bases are TGTGCCAGCAGCTTTAGGGGGGTCCCAGATACGCAGTATTTT. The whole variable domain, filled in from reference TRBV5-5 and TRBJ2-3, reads DAGVTQSPTHLIKTRGQQVTLRCSPISGHKSVSWYQQVLGQGPQFIFQYYEKEERGRGNFPDRFSARQFPNYSSELNVNALLLGDSALYLCASSFRGVPDTQYFGPGTRLTVL.

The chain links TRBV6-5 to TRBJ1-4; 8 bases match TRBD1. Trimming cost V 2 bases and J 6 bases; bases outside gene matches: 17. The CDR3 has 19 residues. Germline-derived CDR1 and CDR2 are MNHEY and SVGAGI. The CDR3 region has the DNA TGTGCCAGCAGTTACACCACACCCTACCCAGGGGGCCCTGATGAAAAACTGTTTTTT. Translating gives CASSYTTPYPGGPDEKLFF.